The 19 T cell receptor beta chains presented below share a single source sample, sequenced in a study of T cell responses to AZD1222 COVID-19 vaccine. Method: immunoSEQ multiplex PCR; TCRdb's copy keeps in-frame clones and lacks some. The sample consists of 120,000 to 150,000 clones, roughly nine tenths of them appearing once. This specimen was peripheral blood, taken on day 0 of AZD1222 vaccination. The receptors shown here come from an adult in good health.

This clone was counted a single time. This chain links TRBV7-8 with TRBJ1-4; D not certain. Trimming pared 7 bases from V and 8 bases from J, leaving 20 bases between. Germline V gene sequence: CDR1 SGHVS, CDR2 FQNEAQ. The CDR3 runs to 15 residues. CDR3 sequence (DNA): TGTGCCAGCACCCCAAGTCGGCGGTTGGGGGAAAAACTGTTTTTT. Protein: CASTPSRRLGEKLFF. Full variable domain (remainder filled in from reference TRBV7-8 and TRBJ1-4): GAGVSQSPRYKVAKRGQDVALRCDPISGHVSLFWYQQALGQGPEFLTYFQNEAQLDKSGLPSDRFFAERPEGSVSTLKIQRTQQEDSAVYLCASTPSRRLGEKLFFGSGTQLSVL.

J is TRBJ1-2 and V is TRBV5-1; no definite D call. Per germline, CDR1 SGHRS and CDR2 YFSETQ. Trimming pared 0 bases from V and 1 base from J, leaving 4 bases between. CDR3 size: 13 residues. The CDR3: CASSLGINYGYTF. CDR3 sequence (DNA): TGCGCCAGCAGCTTGGGGATTAACTATGGCTACACCTTC.

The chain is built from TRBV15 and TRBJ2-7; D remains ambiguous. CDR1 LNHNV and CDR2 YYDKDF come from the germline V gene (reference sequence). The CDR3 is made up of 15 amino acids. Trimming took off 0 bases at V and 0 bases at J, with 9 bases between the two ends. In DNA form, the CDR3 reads TGTGCCACCAGCAGAGATCGTGGCTACTCCTACGAGCAGTACTTC. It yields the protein CATSRDRGYSYEQYF.

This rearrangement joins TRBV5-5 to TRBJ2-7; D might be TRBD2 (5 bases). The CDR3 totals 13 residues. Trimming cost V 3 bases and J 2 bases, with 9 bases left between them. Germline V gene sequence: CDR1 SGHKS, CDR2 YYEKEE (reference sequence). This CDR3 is CASSSGLTYEQYF. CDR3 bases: TGTGCCAGCAGCTCCGGACTCACCTACGAGCAGTACTTC.

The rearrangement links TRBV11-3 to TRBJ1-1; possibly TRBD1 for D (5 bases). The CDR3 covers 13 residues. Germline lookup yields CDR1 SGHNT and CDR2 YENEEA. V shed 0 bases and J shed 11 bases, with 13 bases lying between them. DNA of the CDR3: TGTGCCAGCAGCTTAGATTTTGGGGCCCGGGCTTTCTTT. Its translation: CASSLDFGARAFF.

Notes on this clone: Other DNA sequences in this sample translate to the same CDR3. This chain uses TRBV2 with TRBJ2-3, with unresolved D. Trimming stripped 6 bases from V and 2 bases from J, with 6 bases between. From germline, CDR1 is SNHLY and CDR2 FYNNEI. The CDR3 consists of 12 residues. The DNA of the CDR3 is TGTGCCAGCAGGGAGTTCACAGATACGCAGTATTTT. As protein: CASREFTDTQYF. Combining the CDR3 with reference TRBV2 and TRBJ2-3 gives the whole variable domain EPEVTQTPSHQVTQMGQEVILRCVPISNHLYFYWYRQILGQKVEFLVSFYNNEISEKSEIFDDQFSVERPDGSNFTLKIRSTKLEDSAMYFCASREFTDTQYFGPGTRLTVL.

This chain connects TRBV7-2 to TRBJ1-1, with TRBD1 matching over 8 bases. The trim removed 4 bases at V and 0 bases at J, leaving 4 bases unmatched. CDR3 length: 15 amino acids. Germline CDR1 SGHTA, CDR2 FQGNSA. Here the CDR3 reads CASSSQGAVNTEAFF. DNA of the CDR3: TGTGCCAGCAGCTCCCAGGGGGCTGTGAACACTGAAGCTTTCTTT.

CDR3 region: CASTSGLAGWEQFF. The DNA of the CDR3 is TGCGCCAGCACCTCGGGACTAGCGGGATGGGAGCAGTTCTTC. The chain couples TRBV10-2 to TRBJ2-1, with 13 bases identical to TRBD2. V shed 7 bases and J 10 bases; nucleotides not matched to a gene: 7. Germline V CDR1 and CDR2: WSHSY, SAAADI. The CDR3 is made up of 14 amino acids.

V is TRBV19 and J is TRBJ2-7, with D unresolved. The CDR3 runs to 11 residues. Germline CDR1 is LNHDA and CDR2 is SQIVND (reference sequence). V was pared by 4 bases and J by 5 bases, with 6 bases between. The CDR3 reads CASSSYNEQYF. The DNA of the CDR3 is TGTGCCAGTAGTAGCTACAACGAGCAGTACTTC.

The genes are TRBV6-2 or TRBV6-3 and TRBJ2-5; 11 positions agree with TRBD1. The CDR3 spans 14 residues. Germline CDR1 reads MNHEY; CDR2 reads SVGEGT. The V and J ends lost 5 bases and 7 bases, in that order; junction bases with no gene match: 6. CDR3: CASSGTGGLGTQYF. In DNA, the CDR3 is TGTGCCAGCAGTGGGACAGGGGGTTTAGGGACCCAGTACTTC.

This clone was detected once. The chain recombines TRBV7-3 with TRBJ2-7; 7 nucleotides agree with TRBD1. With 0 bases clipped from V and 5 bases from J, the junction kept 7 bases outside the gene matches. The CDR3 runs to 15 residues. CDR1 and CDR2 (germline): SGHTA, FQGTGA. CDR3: CASSLTGGRVDEQYF. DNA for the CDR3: TGTGCCAGCAGCTTAACAGGGGGCCGGGTCGACGAGCAGTACTTC.

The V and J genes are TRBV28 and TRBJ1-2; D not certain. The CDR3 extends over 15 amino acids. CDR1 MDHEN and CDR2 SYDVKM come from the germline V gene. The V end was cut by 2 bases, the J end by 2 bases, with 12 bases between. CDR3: CASSLIGRRNYGYTF. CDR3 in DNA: TGTGCCAGCAGTTTAATAGGACGGAGGAACTATGGCTACACCTTC.

The CDR3 protein is CASSQDVGETQYF. In DNA, the CDR3 is TGTGCCAGCAGCCAAGACGTAGGAGAGACCCAGTACTTC. The gene calls are TRBV4-2 and TRBJ2-5; D remains unclear. With 0 bases removed from V and 4 bases from J, the gap between germline ends came to 6 bases. The length of the CDR3 is 13 residues. Germline V gene lookup returns CDR1 LGHNA and CDR2 YNFKEQ.

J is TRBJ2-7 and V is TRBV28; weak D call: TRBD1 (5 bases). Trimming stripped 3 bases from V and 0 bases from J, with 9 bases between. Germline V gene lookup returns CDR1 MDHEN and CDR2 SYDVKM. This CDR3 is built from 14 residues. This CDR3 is CASSFPDSSYEQYF. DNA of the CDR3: TGTGCCAGCAGTTTTCCAGACAGCTCCTACGAGCAGTACTTC.

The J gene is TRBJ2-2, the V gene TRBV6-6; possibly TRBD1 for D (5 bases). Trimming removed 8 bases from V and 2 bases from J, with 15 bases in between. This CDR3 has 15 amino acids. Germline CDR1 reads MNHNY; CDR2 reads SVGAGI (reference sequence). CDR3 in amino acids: CASLPQGRNTGELFF. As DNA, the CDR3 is TGTGCCAGCTTACCCCAGGGCCGAAACACCGGGGAGCTGTTTTTT.

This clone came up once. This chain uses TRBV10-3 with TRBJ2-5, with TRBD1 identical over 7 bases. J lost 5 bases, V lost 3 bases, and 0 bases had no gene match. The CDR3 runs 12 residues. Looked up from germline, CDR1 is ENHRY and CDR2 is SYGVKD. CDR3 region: CAISEQGETQYF. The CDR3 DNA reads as TGTGCCATCAGTGAACAGGGGGAGACCCAGTACTTC.

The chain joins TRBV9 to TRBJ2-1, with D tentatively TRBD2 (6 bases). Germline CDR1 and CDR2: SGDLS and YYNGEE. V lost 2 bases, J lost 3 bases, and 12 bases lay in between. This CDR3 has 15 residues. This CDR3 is CASSVAGRDYNEQFF. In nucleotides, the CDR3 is TGTGCCAGCAGCGTTGCGGGACGGGACTACAATGAGCAGTTCTTC.

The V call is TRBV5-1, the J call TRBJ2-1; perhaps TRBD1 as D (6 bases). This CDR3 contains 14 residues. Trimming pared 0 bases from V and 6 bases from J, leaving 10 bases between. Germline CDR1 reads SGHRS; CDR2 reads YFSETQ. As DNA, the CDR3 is TGCGCCAGCAGCTTGGACAGGGTGGGCAATGAGCAGTTCTTC. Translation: CASSLDRVGNEQFF. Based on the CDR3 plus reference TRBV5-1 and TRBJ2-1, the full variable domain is KAGVTQTPRYLIKTRGQQVTLSCSPISGHRSVSWYQQTPGQGLQFLFEYFSETQRNKGNFPGRFSGRQFSNSRSEMNVSTLELGDSALYLCASSLDRVGNEQFFGPGTRLTVL.

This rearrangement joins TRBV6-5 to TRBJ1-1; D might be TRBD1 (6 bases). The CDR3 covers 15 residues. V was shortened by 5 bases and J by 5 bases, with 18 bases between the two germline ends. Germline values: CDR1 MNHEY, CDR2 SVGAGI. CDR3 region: CASSSLGGGPTEAFF. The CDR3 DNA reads TGTGCCAGCAGTAGCCTGGGGGGCGGTCCAACTGAAGCTTTCTTT.